This TCR beta chain was sequenced during a study of T-cell reconstitution after alpha-beta-depleted transplantation in children. The study, taken as a whole, reports: At day 60, the high TCRbeta diversity found in some patients originated from recipient T cells and thymic progenitors that had survived. Among T cells one year after transplant, newly produced cells accounted for most counts and diversity. Alpha-beta T cells present about two months after transplant were reported to originate from several hundred expanded graft clones.

This sample's TCRbeta library carried unique molecular identifier barcodes. A single record per CDR3 protein comes from TCRdb applying MiXCR to the PCR reads. The table includes about 590,000 distinct CDR3 sequences, roughly 13% detected once. This CDR3 has 11 amino acids. CDR1 and CDR2 from the germline V gene are LGHNA and YNFKEQ. The germline V and J ends were trimmed by 5 bases and 6 bases, with 8 bases remaining between them. This clonotype was counted only a few times. Its antigen is unidentified. V is TRBV4-2 and J is TRBJ2-7; D is unclear. The TCR was taken from a male patient between 5 and 17 years old who had a stem cell transplant for acute myeloid leukemia, so the T cells may come from the graft donor. The material sequenced was PBMCs, mostly from graft donor cells, taken 360 days after TCRalphabeta/CD19-depleted stem cell transplant. CDR3 coding DNA: TGTGCCAGCAGCTCCAATGTCGAGCAGTACTTC. Its protein product is CASSSNVEQYF.